Listed below are T cell receptor beta chains from one sample, sequenced in a study of response to subunit inactivated influenza vaccine. Via MiXCR, TCRdb re-called the RT-PCR reads, giving one row per CDR3 protein. The table records around 480,000 distinct CDR3 sequences, approximately 10% of them present only once. Material: PBMCs from blood, obtained 45 days after vaccination. The receptors come from a man in his fifties who received an inactivated influenza vaccine. Each CDR3 is given with its conserved first and last residue. D genes are given only for firm matches. Clone size is not always given. Where it is, it says once, few, many or a class for expanded clones.

cdr3_aa cdr3_nt j_call v_call clone_size d_call
CASSPPGLAAYNEQFF TGTGCCAGCAGCCCGCCGGGACTAGCGGCTTACAATGAGCAGTTCTTC TRBJ2-1 TRBV14 many TRBD2
CASTRRLAGGLETQYF TGTGCCAGCACCCGAAGACTAGCGGGAGGTTTGGAGACCCAGTACTTC TRBJ2-5 TRBV12-3/TRBV12-4 - TRBD2
CAISESEDRPGYF TGTGCCATCAGTGAGTCAGAGGACAGGCCAGGGTACTTC TRBJ2-7 TRBV10-3 many TRBD1
CASSQDGSNTGELFF TGCGCCAGCAGCCAAGATGGCAGTAACACCGGGGAGCTGTTTTTT TRBJ2-2 TRBV4-1 many -
CASSLTGGEGYTF TGTGCCAGCAGCTTAACGGGAGGGGAAGGCTACACCTTC TRBJ1-2 TRBV7-2 - -
CASKTDWNTGELFF TGTGCCAGCAAGACCGACTGGAACACCGGGGAGCTGTTTTTT TRBJ2-2 TRBV6-1 many -
CATSRDLGSSYEQYF TGTGCCACCAGCAGAGATCTGGGGTCCTCCTACGAGCAGTACTTC TRBJ2-7 TRBV15 many -
CASSLDGSPNYGYTF TGCGCCAGCAGCTTGGATGGCAGCCCCAACTATGGCTACACCTTC TRBJ1-2 TRBV5-1 few -
CASSYGTTGDEQFF TGCGCCAGCAGCTACGGGACGACGGGCGATGAGCAGTTCTTC TRBJ2-1 TRBV5-1 many -
CATSPQGSYEQYF TGTGCCACCAGTCCACAGGGCTCCTACGAGCAGTACTTC TRBJ2-7 TRBV24-1 - -
CASNTGTGDLGQYF TGTGCCAGCAACACCGGGACAGGGGACCTGGGGCAGTACTTC TRBJ2-7 TRBV6-1 many TRBD1
CASSDNRGQGTDTQYF TGTGCCAGCAGTGATAATCGGGGACAGGGCACAGATACGCAGTATTTT TRBJ2-3 TRBV2 - TRBD1
CSARGLETDTQYF TGCAGTGCTAGGGGACTAGAAACAGATACGCAGTATTTT TRBJ2-3 TRBV20-1 - TRBD2
CASNLVGTSVADTQYF TGTGCCAGCAACTTGGTCGGGACTAGCGTTGCGGATACGCAGTATTTT TRBJ2-3 TRBV11-2 few TRBD2
CASSPLAGAYEQYF TGTGCCAGCAGCCCACTAGCGGGGGCCTACGAGCAGTACTTC TRBJ2-7 TRBV27 many TRBD2
CASLEGGGGPYEQYF TGTGCCAGTCTTGAAGGTGGCGGGGGCCCTTACGAGCAGTACTTC TRBJ2-7 TRBV6-1 - -
CSARDPSGRPYEQYF TGCAGTGCTAGAGACCCTAGCGGCCGGCCCTACGAGCAGTACTTC TRBJ2-7 TRBV20-1 - TRBD2
CASTEQGMAQPQHF TGTGCCAGCACTGAACAGGGGATGGCTCAGCCCCAGCATTTT TRBJ1-5 TRBV2 few TRBD1
CASSLGGQGTNEQYF TGTGCCAGCAGTTTAGGAGGACAGGGCACCAACGAGCAGTACTTC TRBJ2-7 TRBV12-3/TRBV12-4 - TRBD1
CSITTHDAPRYTF TGCAGTATAACGACCCATGACGCGCCACGCTACACCTTC TRBJ1-2 TRBV20-1 few -
CASRVGMNTEAFF TGTGCCAGCCGGGTCGGTATGAACACTGAAGCTTTCTTT TRBJ1-1 TRBV2 few -
CASSLAPSEGANVLTF TGCGCCAGCAGCTTGGCCCCGAGCGAGGGGGCCAACGTCCTGACTTTC TRBJ2-6 TRBV5-1 once -
CASSQGGLAWETQYF TGCGCCAGCAGCCAAGGAGGCCTCGCGTGGGAGACCCAGTACTTC TRBJ2-5 TRBV4-3 few -
CASSQLPDSTIEKLFF TGTGCCAGCAGCCAGCTGCCGGACAGTACAATTGAAAAACTGTTTTTT TRBJ1-4 TRBV7-2 - -
CASSLEGRRRLAKNIQYF TGTGCCAGCAGCTTAGAGGGGCGACGGAGACTAGCCAAAAACATTCAGTACTTC TRBJ2-4 TRBV7-8 many -
CSARDLFGGSYEQYF TGCAGTGCTAGAGACCTTTTTGGGGGATCCTACGAGCAGTACTTC TRBJ2-7 TRBV20-1 - -
CASSLAYGRVNTEAFF TGTGCCAGCAGCTTAGCTTACGGCAGGGTGAACACTGAAGCTTTCTTT TRBJ1-1 TRBV7-9 - -
CASSFEGETYEQYF TGCGCCAGCAGCTTTGAGGGGGAAACCTACGAGCAGTACTTC TRBJ2-7 TRBV5-1 few -
CASSPRASGSSYNEQFF TGTGCCAGCTCACCACGGGCTAGCGGTAGCTCCTACAATGAGCAGTTCTTC TRBJ2-1 TRBV18 few TRBD2
CASSPQTGVVVEQYF TGTGCCAGCAGCCCTCAAACAGGGGTAGTGGTTGAGCAGTACTTC TRBJ2-7 TRBV7-8 few TRBD1
CSVEDPIGLTDTQYF TGCAGCGTTGAAGATCCCATCGGACTAACAGATACGCAGTATTTT TRBJ2-3 TRBV29-1 many -
CASSQVAGSADTQYF TGCGCCAGCAGCCAGGTAGCGGGGTCCGCAGATACGCAGTATTTT TRBJ2-3 TRBV4-3 few TRBD2
CASSPKREARSTDTQYF TGTGCCAGCAGCCCAAAGAGGGAAGCCCGGAGCACAGATACGCAGTATTTT TRBJ2-3 TRBV7-9 many -
CATSVSGDNYGYTF TGTGCCACCAGTGTTTCGGGGGACAACTATGGCTACACCTTC TRBJ1-2 TRBV24-1 few -
CAISDTTGDPEQFF TGTGCCATCAGTGACACGACCGGGGATCCTGAGCAGTTCTTC TRBJ2-1 TRBV10-3 - -
CSVPGWGANVLTF TGCAGCGTTCCCGGGTGGGGGGCCAACGTCCTGACTTTC TRBJ2-6 TRBV29-1 many -
CASLPSGIQRYNEQFF TGTGCCAGTTTGCCTAGCGGGATACAACGTTACAATGAGCAGTTCTTC TRBJ2-1 TRBV19 many TRBD2
CASSTTSGGFQETQYF TGTGCCAGCAGCACAACTAGCGGGGGATTCCAAGAGACCCAGTACTTC TRBJ2-5 TRBV7-9 - TRBD2
CATGGTGGYETQYF TGTGCCACCGGAGGGACAGGGGGCTATGAGACCCAGTACTTC TRBJ2-5 TRBV24-1 - TRBD1
CASSNGVNYGYTF TGCGCCAGCAGCAACGGGGTCAACTATGGCTACACCTTC TRBJ1-2 TRBV5-1 few -
CASSPHPGNEQFF TGTGCCAGCAGCCCCCACCCGGGCAATGAGCAGTTCTTC TRBJ2-1 TRBV7-3 - -
CASSLISGVYTGELFF TGCGCCAGCAGCTTGATCAGCGGGGTATACACCGGGGAGCTGTTTTTT TRBJ2-2 TRBV5-1 - TRBD2
CASSPTIRGSNQPQHF TGTGCCAGCAGCCCGACCATTCGGGGGAGCAATCAGCCCCAGCATTTT TRBJ1-5 TRBV3-1 - -
CASSGPGLASNEQFF TGTGCCAGCAGCGGTCCGGGACTAGCGTCGAATGAGCAGTTCTTC TRBJ2-1 TRBV11-2 many TRBD2
CASSSLGRGSTSPLHF TGCGCCAGCAGCTCGCTCGGGAGGGGAAGTACTTCACCCCTCCACTTT TRBJ1-6 TRBV5-1 few -
CATTGTGKNEQFF TGTGCCACCACTGGGACAGGGAAGAATGAGCAGTTCTTC TRBJ2-1 TRBV12-3/TRBV12-4 few TRBD1